This passage covers 23 T cell receptor beta chains from one sample sequenced in a study of cytomegalovirus exposure and HLA in healthy donors. PCR employed 60 Vbeta and 13 Jbeta primers. TCRdb keeps only in-frame clones here, not all; method: immunoSEQ multiplex PCR. The table includes about 160,000 clones, approximately 86% detected once. Sequenced material: PBMCs. These receptors were taken from a woman younger than 35 in good health and CMV-seronegative.

The J gene is TRBJ2-2, the V gene TRBV11-2; 9 positions match TRBD1. Trimming at V came to 5 bases and at J to 1 base, leaving 8 bases not matched to a gene. This CDR3 comprises 17 residues. Per the germline V gene, CDR1 is SGHAT and CDR2 is FQNNGV. The CDR3 protein is CASSPPPGQGNTGELFF. CDR3 in DNA: TGTGCCAGCAGCCCCCCACCGGGACAGGGGAACACCGGGGAGCTGTTTTTT.

The chain joins TRBV18 to TRBJ2-7, with 12 positions matching TRBD2. CDR3 size: 17 residues. J was trimmed by 6 bases and V by 0 bases; bases with no gene match: 9. Germline V CDR1 and CDR2: KGHSH, LQKENI. Here the CDR3 reads CASSPPPLAGGPSEQYF. CDR3 nucleotides: TGTGCCAGCTCACCACCGCCGCTAGCGGGAGGGCCTTCCGAGCAGTACTTC.

This chain links TRBV5-1 with TRBJ2-2; D perhaps matches TRBD2 (5 bases). The V gene's germline CDR1 is SGHRS and CDR2 YFSETQ. Deletions cut 9 bases from V and 5 bases from J, with 8 bases between. This CDR3 has 11 amino acids. The CDR3 coding sequence is TGCGCCACCCGAGGGACCGGGGAGCTGTTTTTT. Translating it yields CATRGTGELFF.

The chain links TRBV5-1 to TRBJ1-2; 9 nucleotides align to TRBD1. Germline V lookup: CDR1 SGHRS, CDR2 YFSETQ. There are 14 residues in the CDR3. V was clipped by 4 bases and J by 6 bases; unmatched bases: 7. The CDR3 region has the DNA TGCGCCAGCAGCACCGACAGGGGGATTAATGGCTACACCTTC. This codes for CASSTDRGINGYTF. Full variable domain (missing parts from reference TRBV5-1 and TRBJ1-2): KAGVTQTPRYLIKTRGQQVTLSCSPISGHRSVSWYQQTPGQGLQFLFEYFSETQRNKGNFPGRFSGRQFSNSRSEMNVSTLELGDSALYLCASSTDRGINGYTFGSGTRLTVV.

The chain employs TRBV18 and TRBJ1-1, with TRBD1 matching 8 bases. Germline values: CDR1 KGHSH, CDR2 LQKENI. Losses at the gene ends were 3 bases for V and 0 bases for J; bases not matched to a gene: 9. This CDR3 comprises 17 residues. CDR3 amino acids: CASSPLDRGGMNTEAFF. The CDR3 nucleotides are TGTGCCAGCTCACCCCTAGACAGGGGCGGCATGAACACTGAAGCTTTCTTT.

The V call is TRBV11-2, the J call TRBJ2-5, with unresolved D. This CDR3 has 12 amino acids. With 2 bases removed from V and 7 bases from J, the gap between germline ends came to 8 bases. The germline gives CDR1 SGHAT, CDR2 FQNNGV. The CDR3 DNA is TGTGCCAGCAGCTTACGCTTGGCGACCCAGTACTTC. Its protein is CASSLRLATQYF.

In this sample, this clone turned up a few times. This chain links TRBV28 with TRBJ1-5; 10 nucleotides align to TRBD1. Germline V CDR1 and CDR2: MDHEN, SYDVKM. With V trimmed by 4 bases and J by 2 bases, 17 bases remained unmatched. CDR3 length: 20 residues. CDR3: CASSSPGQGPESSGNQPQHF. The CDR3 region has the DNA TGTGCCAGCAGTTCTCCGGGACAGGGGCCCGAATCGAGTGGCAATCAGCCCCAGCATTTT.

This chain connects TRBV7-9 to TRBJ1-5; D perhaps matches TRBD1 (6 bases). Germline V gene lookup returns CDR1 SEHNR and CDR2 FQNEAQ (reference sequence). The CDR3 covers 17 residues. The V and J ends lost 3 bases and 0 bases respectively, with 15 bases between them. The CDR3 sequence is CASSFGQPQLSNQPQHF. In nucleotides, the CDR3 is TGTGCCAGCAGCTTCGGACAGCCTCAACTTAGCAATCAGCCCCAGCATTTT. Combining the CDR3 with reference TRBV7-9 and TRBJ1-5 gives the whole variable domain DTGVSQNPRHKITKRGQNVTFRCDPISEHNRLYWYRQTLGQGPEFLTYFQNEAQLEKSRLLSDRFSAERPKGSFSTLEIQRTEQGDSAMYLCASSFGQPQLSNQPQHFGDGTRLSIL.

The chain uses TRBV11-2 and TRBJ2-1; D perhaps matches TRBD1 (7 bases). Trimming removed 2 bases from V and 10 bases from J, with 15 bases in between. Looked up from germline, CDR1 is SGHAT and CDR2 is FQNNGV. This CDR3 is built from 14 residues. CDR3 protein: CASSLNPPGGEQFF. DNA of the CDR3: TGTGCCAGCAGCTTAAACCCACCAGGGGGGGAGCAGTTCTTC.

This clone has just one count. The chain has TRBV5-1 and TRBJ2-3; 13 bases map to TRBD2. V trimming: 5 bases; J trimming: 3 bases; junction bases outside the gene matches: 6. The CDR3 extends over 16 amino acids. Germline V gives CDR1 SGHRS, CDR2 YFSETQ. CDR3 coding DNA: TGCGCCAGCAGGCACGGACTAGCGGGGGTGACAGATACGCAGTATTTT. Its protein is CASRHGLAGVTDTQYF.

CDR3 loop: CAIRDSGTGNGYTF. The CDR3 nucleotides are TGTGCCATCAGGGATTCCGGGACAGGGAATGGCTACACCTTC. This chain uses TRBV10-3 with TRBJ1-2, with 9 bases identical to TRBD1. The length of the CDR3 is 14 residues. Per the germline V gene, CDR1 is ENHRY and CDR2 is SYGVKD. The V and J ends lost 6 bases and 6 bases, in that order; junction bases with no gene match: 8.

The rearrangement uses TRBV4-1 and TRBJ1-1; D perhaps matches TRBD1 (6 bases). The V and J ends lost 6 bases and 4 bases respectively, with 18 bases between them. CDR3 length: 15 residues. Germline V gives CDR1 MGHRA, CDR2 YSYEKL. CDR3 in amino acids: CASSYPGRGGTEAFF. CDR3 nucleotides: TGCGCCAGCAGTTACCCCGGTCGAGGGGGCACTGAAGCTTTCTTT.

A few counts support this clone. V and J are TRBV6-6 and TRBJ2-1; TRBD2 aligns across 9 bases. CDR1 and CDR2 (germline): MNHNY, SVGAGI (reference sequence). The CDR3 has 15 amino acids. V gave up 7 bases and J gave up 4 bases; unmatched junction bases: 8. The CDR3 here is CASTQWREGYNEQFF. CDR3 DNA: TGTGCCAGCACCCAGTGGCGGGAGGGTTACAATGAGCAGTTCTTC.

This sequence joins TRBV18 and TRBJ1-6; D remains unclear. Trimming shortened V by 6 bases and J by 5 bases, and 17 bases separated the two germline ends. CDR1 KGHSH and CDR2 LQKENI come from the germline V gene. The CDR3 covers 16 residues. CDR3 in DNA: TGTGCCAGCTCTACACGGTCCCGGGGAGATAATTCACCCCTCCACTTT. It codes for CASSTRSRGDNSPLHF.

This rearrangement joins TRBV7-2 to TRBJ2-7, with a tentative D call TRBD2 (5 bases). The CDR3 totals 15 residues. The germline gives CDR1 SGHTA, CDR2 FQGNSA. The V and J ends lost 2 bases and 0 bases respectively, with 11 bases between them. CDR3 amino acids: CASSLTSVSSYEQYF. CDR3 nucleotides: TGTGCCAGCAGCTTAACTAGTGTGAGCTCCTACGAGCAGTACTTC.

The chain has TRBV27 and TRBJ2-1; D possibly corresponds to TRBD1 (6 bases). Germline assignment: CDR1 MNHEY and CDR2 SMNVEV (reference sequence). The CDR3 runs to 16 residues. V was clipped by 1 base and J by 0 bases, with 10 bases between them. In nucleotides, the CDR3 is TGTGCCAGCAGTTTATGGCAGGGGAACTCCTACAATGAGCAGTTCTTC. Translating gives CASSLWQGNSYNEQFF.

This clone was detected a few times. The chain carries TRBV7-2 and TRBJ1-5, with TRBD1 matching 7 bases. The germline V gene encodes CDR1 SGHTA and CDR2 FQGNSA. The CDR3 consists of 13 residues. Trimming cost V 5 bases and J 7 bases; bases outside gene matches: 5. CDR3 residues: CASSVRGQQPQHF. In DNA, the CDR3 is TGTGCCAGCAGCGTCCGGGGACAGCAGCCCCAGCATTTT.

This clone was seen only once. This chain links TRBV28 with TRBJ1-3; unclear D gene. CDR1 MDHEN and CDR2 SYDVKM come from the germline V gene. The CDR3 extends over 15 amino acids. V lost 4 bases and J lost 2, with 12 bases in between. CDR3 residues: CASSSPGGTGNTIYF. In DNA form, the CDR3 reads TGTGCCAGCAGTTCCCCCGGAGGGACTGGAAACACCATATATTTT. The full variable domain, in which reference TRBV28 and TRBJ1-3 provide the parts outside the CDR3, is DVKVTQSSRYLVKRTGEKVFLECVQDMDHENMFWYRQDPGLGLRLIYFSYDVKMKEKGDIPEGYSVSREKKERFSLILESASTNQTSMYLCASSSPGGTGNTIYFGEGSWLTVV.

The V and J genes are TRBV23-1 and TRBJ2-3; D gene unclear. TRBV23-1 is treated as an ORF (open reading frame) with a function not yet certain. Trimming stripped 4 bases from V and 4 bases from J, with 6 bases between. This CDR3 contains 12 residues. The CDR3 DNA is TGCGCCAGCAGTCTCGGGTCAGATACGCAGTATTTT. Translation: CASSLGSDTQYF.

The V gene is TRBV28, the J gene TRBJ2-1, with 12 bases matching TRBD2. Germline V CDR1 and CDR2: MDHEN, SYDVKM. The CDR3 has 15 amino acids. With 5 bases clipped from V and 10 bases from J, the junction kept 9 bases outside the gene matches. The CDR3 loop is CASSVLAGGDLEQFF. The CDR3 nucleotides are TGTGCCAGCAGTGTGCTAGCGGGAGGGGATTTGGAGCAGTTCTTC.

V and J are TRBV9 and TRBJ1-1, with 10 nucleotides matching TRBD1. V lost 3 bases, J lost 0 bases, and 8 bases stayed unmatched. This CDR3 spans 17 amino acids. The germline CDR1 and CDR2 sequences are SGDLS and YYNGEE. The CDR3 reads CASSGGTGATLNTEAFF. CDR3 coding DNA: TGTGCCAGCAGCGGGGGGACAGGGGCGACTTTGAACACTGAAGCTTTCTTT.

The chain recombines TRBV7-8 with TRBJ2-5, with a weak D call TRBD2 (5 bases). Germline V lookup: CDR1 SGHVS, CDR2 FQNEAQ. The length of the CDR3 is 14 residues. V lost 2 bases and J lost 4, with 11 bases in between. DNA for the CDR3: TGTGCCAGCAGCTTAAAGAGGGCGGGAGAGACCCAGTACTTC. Its protein is CASSLKRAGETQYF.

This clone was seen just once. This chain uses TRBV9 with TRBJ2-1, with 8 bases that match TRBD2. This CDR3 is built from 15 residues. Germline V gene sequence: CDR1 SGDLS, CDR2 YYNGEE. The trim removed 4 bases at V and 6 bases at J, leaving 9 bases unmatched. This CDR3 reads CASSITSGGFNEQFF. The CDR3, as DNA: TGTGCCAGCAGCATCACTAGCGGAGGGTTCAATGAGCAGTTCTTC.